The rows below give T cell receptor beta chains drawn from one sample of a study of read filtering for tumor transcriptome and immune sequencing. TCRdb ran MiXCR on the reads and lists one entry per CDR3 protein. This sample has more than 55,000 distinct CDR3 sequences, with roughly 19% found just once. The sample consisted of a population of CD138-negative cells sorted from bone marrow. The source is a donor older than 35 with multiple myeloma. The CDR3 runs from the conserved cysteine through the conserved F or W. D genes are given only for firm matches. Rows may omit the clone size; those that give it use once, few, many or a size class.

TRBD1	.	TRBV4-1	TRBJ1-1	CAGSSEERGRRTEAFF	TGCGCCGGCAGCTCAGAGGAGAGGGGGCGCCGCACTGAAGCTTTCTTT
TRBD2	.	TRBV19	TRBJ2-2	CASISSGGANTGGLFF	TGTGCCAGTATCTCGAGCGGGGGGGCGAACACCGGGGGGCTGTTTTTT
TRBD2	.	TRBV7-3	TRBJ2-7	CTSSLEGTNGTYEQYF	TGTACCAGCAGCTTAGAGGGGACTAACGGGACCTACGAGCAGTACTTC
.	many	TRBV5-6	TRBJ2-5	CASSSGAREYF	TGTGCCAGCAGCTCCGGAGCCCGGGAGTACTTC
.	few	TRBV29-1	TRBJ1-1	CSARTREGTEAFF	TGCAGCGCACGGACACGAGAGGGTACTGAAGCTTTCTTT
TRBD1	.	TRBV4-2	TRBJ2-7	CAGSQAAGTAYERYF	TGTGCCGGCAGCCAAGCCGCCGGGACAGCCTACGAGCGGTACTTC
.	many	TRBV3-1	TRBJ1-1	CASSQVGGTEAFF	TGTGCCAGCAGCCAAGTGGGGGGGACTGAAGCTTTCTTT
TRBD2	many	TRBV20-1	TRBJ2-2	CSAPRQLATNTGELFF	TGCAGTGCCCCTCGGCAACTAGCGACGAACACCGGGGAGCTGTTTTTT
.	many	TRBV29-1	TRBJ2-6	CSARSSGANVLTF	TGCAGCGCACGGAGCTCTGGGGCCAACGTCCTGACTTTC
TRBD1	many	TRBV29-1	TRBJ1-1	CSVGLTGGTEAFF	TGCAGCGTCGGCCTAACAGGGGGCACTGAAGCTTTCTTT
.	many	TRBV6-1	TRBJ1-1	CASTRSTGNTEAFF	TGTGCCAGCACTCGCTCGACAGGGAACACTGAAGCTTTCTTT
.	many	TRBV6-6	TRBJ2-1	CASSFKGNNEQFF	TGTGCCAGCAGTTTTAAGGGGAACAATGAGCAGTTCTTC
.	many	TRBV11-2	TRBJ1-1	CASSYGENTEAFF	TGTGCCAGCAGCTATGGGGAAAACACTGAAGCTTTCTTT
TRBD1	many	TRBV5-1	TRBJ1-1	CASSLGQGRNTEAFF	TGCGCCAGCAGCTTGGGACAGGGCCGGAACACTGAAGCTTTCTTT
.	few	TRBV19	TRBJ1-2	CASSREEGAYGYTF	TGTGCCAGTAGTCGAGAGGAGGGAGCCTATGGCTACACCTTC
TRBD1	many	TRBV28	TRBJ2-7	CASKSTGGTYEQYF	TGTGCCAGCAAATCCACAGGGGGAACCTACGAGCAGTACTTC
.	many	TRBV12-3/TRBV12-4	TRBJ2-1	CASSLRGQSSSNEQFF	TGTGCCAGCAGTTTAAGGGGACAATCTTCCTCCAATGAGCAGTTCTTC
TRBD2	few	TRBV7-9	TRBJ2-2	CASSPPPELAGVKGTGELFF	TGTGCCAGCAGCCCTCCCCCGGAACTAGCGGGAGTAAAAGGCACCGGGGAGCTGTTTTTT
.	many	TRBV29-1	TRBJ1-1	CSVDPIGPGSISNTEAFF	TGCAGCGTTGATCCCATCGGGCCTGGGTCCATCTCGAACACTGAAGCTTTCTTT
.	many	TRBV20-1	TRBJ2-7	CSARDLRGRSYEQYF	TGCAGTGCTAGAGATCTCAGGGGTCGATCCTACGAGCAGTACTTC
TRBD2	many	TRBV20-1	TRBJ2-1	CSARVGTSGRAGQFF	TGCAGTGCTAGAGTTGGGACTAGCGGGAGGGCCGGGCAGTTCTTC
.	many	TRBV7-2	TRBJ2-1	CASKRTSSSYNEQFF	TGTGCCAGCAAGAGAACTAGCAGCTCCTACAATGAGCAGTTCTTC
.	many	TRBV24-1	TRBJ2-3	CAFTDTQYF	TGTGCCTTCACAGATACGCAGTATTTT
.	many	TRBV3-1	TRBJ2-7	CASSQVFGSYEQYF	TGTGCCAGCAGCCAAGTTTTCGGATCCTACGAGCAGTACTTC
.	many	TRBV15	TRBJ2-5	CATSSSTGSETQYF	TGTGCCACCAGCAGTAGCACAGGGTCGGAGACCCAGTACTTC
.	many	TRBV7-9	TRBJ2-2	CASNPGVNTGELFF	TGTGCCAGCAATCCGGGGGTGAACACCGGGGAGCTGTTTTTT
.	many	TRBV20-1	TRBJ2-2	CSARVGTANTGELFF	TGCAGTGCTAGAGTAGGGACCGCGAACACCGGGGAGCTGTTTTTT
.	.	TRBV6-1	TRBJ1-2	CASSEIGVEHGYTF	TGTGCCAGCAGTGAAATTGGGGTCGAGCATGGCTACACCTTC
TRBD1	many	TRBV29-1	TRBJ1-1	CSVERTGGSEAFF	TGCAGCGTTGAGAGGACAGGGGGCTCTGAAGCTTTCTTT
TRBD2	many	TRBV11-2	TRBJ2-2	CASSSPRDYTNTGELFF	TGTGCCAGCAGCTCGCCGCGGGACTACACGAACACCGGGGAGCTGTTTTTT
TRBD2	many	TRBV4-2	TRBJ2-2	CASTMGLANTGELFF	TGTGCCAGCACCATGGGACTAGCGAACACCGGGGAGCTGTTTTTT
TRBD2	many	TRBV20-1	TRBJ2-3	CSAGGLAGTHFDTDTQYF	TGCAGTGCTGGGGGACTAGCGGGGACCCACTTCGACACAGATACGCAGTATTTT
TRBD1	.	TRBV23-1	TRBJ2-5	CASSQANRGGQETQYF	TGCGCCAGCAGTCAGGCTAACAGGGGCGGACAAGAGACCCAGTACTTC
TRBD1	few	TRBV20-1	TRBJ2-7	CSARDGDRVHEQYF	TGCAGTGCTAGAGATGGAGACAGGGTCCACGAGCAGTACTTC
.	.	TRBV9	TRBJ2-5	CASSVESVKTQYF	TGTGCCAGCAGCGTAGAATCCGTCAAGACCCAGTACTTC
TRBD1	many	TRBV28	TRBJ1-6	CASSWDRDNSPLHF	TGTGCCAGCAGTTGGGACAGGGATAATTCACCCCTCCACTTT
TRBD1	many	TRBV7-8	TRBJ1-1	CASSLLGDSLGLNTEAFF	TGTGCCAGCAGCTTATTGGGGGACAGTTTGGGGTTGAACACTGAAGCTTTCTTT
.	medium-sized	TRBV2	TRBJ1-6	CATERDINSPLHF	TGTGCCACGGAAAGGGACATTAATTCACCCCTCCACTTT
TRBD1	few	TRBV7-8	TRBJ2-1	CASSQGNRGPNEQFF	TGTGCCAGCAGCCAGGGTAACAGGGGGCCCAATGAGCAGTTCTTC
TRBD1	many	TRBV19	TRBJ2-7	CASSIAGQGTYEQYF	TGTGCCAGTAGTATCGCGGGACAGGGAACTTACGAGCAGTACTTC
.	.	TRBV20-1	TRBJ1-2	CSPETRGGGYTF	TGCAGCCCTGAAACGAGGGGGGGTGGCTACACCTTC
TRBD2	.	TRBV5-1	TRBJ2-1	CASSTRGGTSPMLYNEQFF	TGCGCCAGCAGCACCCGAGGGGGGACTAGCCCCATGCTCTACAATGAGCAGTTCTTC
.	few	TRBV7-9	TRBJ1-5	CASRAEGYNQPQHF	TGTGCCAGCAGGGCGGAAGGCTACAATCAGCCCCAGCATTTT
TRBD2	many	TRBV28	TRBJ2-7	CASSLWSGSGMSEQYF	TGTGCCAGCAGTTTATGGAGCGGGAGTGGAATGAGCGAGCAGTACTTC
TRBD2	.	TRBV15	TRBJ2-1	CATSRPGTSGSALGEQFF	TGTGCCACCAGCAGACCTGGGACTAGCGGGAGCGCGTTGGGTGAGCAGTTCTTC
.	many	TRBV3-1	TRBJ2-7	CASSQTTADVGEQYF	TGTGCCAGCAGCCAAACAACAGCGGACGTGGGCGAGCAGTACTTC
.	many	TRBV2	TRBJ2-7	CASTEQGGTYEQYF	TGTGCCAGCACTGAGCAGGGGGGCACCTACGAGCAGTACTTC
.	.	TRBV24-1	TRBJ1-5	CATSASGTSVLNQPQHF	TGTGCCACCAGTGCATCCGGGACGTCGGTACTCAATCAGCCCCAGCATTTT
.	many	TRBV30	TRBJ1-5	CAWSRGVGNQPQHF	TGTGCCTGGAGTAGGGGGGTAGGCAATCAGCCCCAGCATTTT
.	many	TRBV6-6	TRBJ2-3	CASSYGGISTDTQYF	TGTGCCAGCAGTTATGGAGGCATTTCGACAGATACGCAGTATTTT
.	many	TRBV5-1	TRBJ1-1	CASSLSPTVSSSDTEAFF	TGCGCCAGCAGCTTGAGCCCGACAGTTTCCTCGTCAGACACTGAAGCTTTCTTT
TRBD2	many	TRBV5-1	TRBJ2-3	CASSSGGASGGRTDTQYF	TGCGCCAGCAGCTCAGGCGGGGCTAGCGGGGGAAGGACAGATACGCAGTATTTT
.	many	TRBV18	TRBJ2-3	CASSPPSVADTQYF	TGTGCCAGCTCACCACCAAGCGTCGCAGATACGCAGTATTTT
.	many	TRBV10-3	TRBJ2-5	CAITRGPQETQYF	TGTGCCATCACGCGGGGGCCCCAAGAGACCCAGTACTTC